This T cell receptor beta chain was recovered during a study of type 1 and type 2 diabetes patients. Study-level background: From PBMCs, CD4+ and CD8+ T cells were isolated by magnetic microbeads.

Germline V CDR1 and CDR2: MGHDK, SYGVNS. V gave up 7 bases and J gave up 1 base, with 10 bases separating them. The CDR3 extends over 13 amino acids. Study observations and caveats: Some expanded clones seen only in T1D might occur in additional T2D or control samples. Type 2 diabetes and control V and J usage correlated highly, around 0.97. Type 1 diabetes repertoires were significantly less diverse than type 2 diabetes ones.

Amplification started from genomic DNA. Amplification of the beta chain CDR3 used 30 forward and 13 reverse multiplex primers. In TCRdb, the multiplex PCR reads were re-called with MiXCR into one record per CDR3 protein. The repertoire holds 250,000 or so distinct CDR3 sequences, with 47% as singletons. This clonotype was picked up many times. The antigen is not known. The chain links TRBV25-1 to TRBJ1-1; no firm D call. Sequenced sample: peripheral blood mononuclear cells (PBMCs). The sequence was collected from a man younger than 30 with type 2 diabetes. The DNA for the CDR3 is TGTGCCAGCATCGGGAAGGGGAACACTGAAGCTTTCTTT. Translation gives CASIGKGNTEAFF.